Following are 27 T cell receptor beta chains from one sample sequenced in a study of shared clonotypes between healthy human individuals. Using immunoSEQ multiplex PCR, the repertoire was profiled, and TCRdb retains in-frame clones only, with some absent. This table has about 2.3 million clones, approximately 95% appearing once. Source material: naive CD4+ T cells from PBMCs. The subset denotes: CD45RA+ positively selected. The receptors here all came from a man between 18 and 29 years old in good health. Some clones in this sample may be carry-over from other donors' samples.

This rearrangement joins TRBV28 to TRBJ2-4; the D gene could be TRBD1 or TRBD2 (7 bases each). CDR1 is MDHEN and CDR2 is SYDVKM in the germline V gene. The germline V and J ends were trimmed by 2 bases and 9 bases, with 11 bases remaining between them. The CDR3 covers 13 residues. The CDR3 nucleotides are TGTGCCAGCAGTTTACAGGGGGGGAGCATTCAGTACTTC. Amino acids: CASSLQGGSIQYF. The full variable domain, rest sourced from reference TRBV28 and TRBJ2-4, is DVKVTQSSRYLVKRTGEKVFLECVQDMDHENMFWYRQDPGLGLRLIYFSYDVKMKEKGDIPEGYSVSREKKERFSLILESASTNQTSMYLCASSLQGGSIQYFGAGTRLSVL.

This sequence joins TRBV27 and TRBJ2-7; D unresolved. The V end was cut by 2 bases, the J end by 0 bases, with 11 bases between. The CDR3 runs to 15 residues. The germline CDR1 and CDR2 sequences are MNHEY and SMNVEV (reference sequence). CDR3 sequence (DNA): TGTGCCAGCAGTTTACTTCGCAGGAACTCCTACGAGCAGTACTTC. Protein product: CASSLLRRNSYEQYF.

The rearrangement links TRBV7-9 to TRBJ2-7; D may be TRBD1 (6 bases). CDR1 and CDR2 (germline): SEHNR, FQNEAQ (reference sequence). The V end was cut by 0 bases, the J end by 3 bases, with 12 bases between. The CDR3 sequence is 15 residues long. Here the CDR3 DNA reads TGTGCCAGCAGCTTAGCGCCGCGAGGGGGCTACGAGCAGTACTTC. The encoded protein is CASSLAPRGGYEQYF.

Concerning this clone itself: This CDR3 is also generated by other DNA sequences in the sample. The chain employs TRBV28 and TRBJ2-1; 8 bases fit TRBD2. V lost 4 bases and J lost 4; bases outside the gene matches: 9. The CDR3 has 16 residues. CDR1 is MDHEN and CDR2 is SYDVKM in the germline V gene. The CDR3 nucleotides read TGTGCCAGCAGTTCCCCTTCCGGGGGGGCTTACAATGAGCAGTTCTTC. It is translated as CASSSPSGGAYNEQFF.

The rearrangement uses TRBV19 and TRBJ2-7; D is unresolved. Germline V lookup: CDR1 LNHDA, CDR2 SQIVND (reference sequence). This CDR3 comprises 14 residues. V lost 5 bases, J lost 6 bases, and 17 bases lay in between. As DNA, the CDR3 is TGTGCCAGTAGTCTGTGTCTCTCAGGCTGCGAGCAGTACTTC. The encoded protein is CASSLCLSGCEQYF. Based on the CDR3 plus reference TRBV19 and TRBJ2-7, the full variable domain is DGGITQSPKYLFRKEGQNVTLSCEQNLNHDAMYWYRQDPGQGLRLIYYSQIVNDFQKGDIAEGYSVSREKKESFPLTVTSAQKNPTAFYLCASSLCLSGCEQYFGPGTRLTVT.

The J gene is TRBJ1-2, the V gene TRBV20-1; D call uncertain. The germline V gene encodes CDR1 DFQATT and CDR2 SNEGSKA (reference sequence). CDR3 length: 10 residues. CDR3 sequence: CTPGQYGYTF. CDR3 bases: TGCACCCCGGGCCAATATGGCTACACCTTC.

This sequence joins TRBV7-3 and TRBJ2-1, with 16 bases identical to TRBD2. The CDR3 covers 20 residues. Per germline, CDR1 SGHTA and CDR2 FQGTGA. Trimming at V came to 6 bases and at J to 0 bases, leaving 11 bases not matched to a gene. Here the CDR3 reads CASSHMSGTSGGDSYNEQFF. CDR3 nucleotides: TGTGCCAGCAGTCATATGAGCGGGACTAGCGGGGGGGACTCCTACAATGAGCAGTTCTTC.

The chain joins TRBV28 to TRBJ2-1; D could derive from TRBD1 or TRBD2 (6 bases each). There are 12 residues in the CDR3. V was pared by 1 base and J by 12 bases, with 10 bases between. The V gene's germline CDR1 is MDHEN and CDR2 SYDVKM. CDR3 region: CASSLSGARQFF. For the CDR3, the DNA is TGTGCCAGCAGTTTATCGGGGGCTCGGCAGTTCTTC. Based on the CDR3 plus reference TRBV28 and TRBJ2-1, the full variable domain is DVKVTQSSRYLVKRTGEKVFLECVQDMDHENMFWYRQDPGLGLRLIYFSYDVKMKEKGDIPEGYSVSREKKERFSLILESASTNQTSMYLCASSLSGARQFFGPGTRLTVL.

To note about this clone: Other DNA sequences in this specimen translate into the identical CDR3. The chain recombines TRBV18 with TRBJ2-1; 14 nucleotides agree with TRBD2. The CDR3 sequence is 16 residues long. The ends lost 3 bases at V and 4 bases at J; junction bases unmatched: 2. Germline CDR1 reads KGHSH; CDR2 reads LQKENI. In DNA, the CDR3 is TGTGCCAGCTCACCCAGACTAGCGGGAGGGTACAATGAGCAGTTCTTC. Encoded protein: CASSPRLAGGYNEQFF.

The rearrangement links TRBV2 to TRBJ2-5, with 7 bases fitting TRBD1. Germline-derived CDR1 and CDR2 are SNHLY and FYNNEI. The junction had 9 bases not matched to a gene; V was cut back by 4 bases and J by 7 bases. The CDR3 contains 14 residues. The CDR3 coding sequence is TGTGCCAGCAGTGCCAACACAGGGGTGGTGACCCAGTACTTC. Encoded protein: CASSANTGVVTQYF.

In its sample, this clone was seen once. This chain connects TRBV4-3 to TRBJ1-2, with no clear D. The CDR3 extends over 15 amino acids. Germline V gene sequence: CDR1 LGHNA, CDR2 YSLEER. V was trimmed by 1 base and J by 3 bases, leaving 12 bases between them. CDR3 sequence: CASSQVPFVDYGYTF. Written as DNA, the CDR3 is TGCGCCAGCAGCCAAGTGCCATTTGTAGACTATGGCTACACCTTC.

V and J are TRBV7-9 and TRBJ2-3; 11 nucleotides agree with TRBD2. Germline trimming cut 5 bases from V and 0 bases from J; bases unmatched to any gene: 7. CDR3 size: 17 residues. The germline V gene encodes CDR1 SEHNR and CDR2 FQNEAQ (reference sequence). CDR3 nucleotides: TGTGCCAGCAGCCGACTAGCGGGGCGCTCTAGCACAGATACGCAGTATTTT. Translating gives CASSRLAGRSSTDTQYF.

The chain recombines TRBV5-6 with TRBJ2-6; 8 nucleotides align to TRBD1. Looked up from germline, CDR1 is SGHDT and CDR2 is YYEEEE. CDR3 size: 16 residues. The V and J ends lost 2 bases and 1 base, in that order; junction bases with no gene match: 2. The CDR3 coding sequence is TGTGCCAGCAGCTTCCGACAGGGGTCTGGGGCCAACGTCCTGACTTTC. This gives the protein CASSFRQGSGANVLTF.

The V and J genes are TRBV28 and TRBJ2-7, with D possibly being TRBD2 (5 bases). CDR1 MDHEN and CDR2 SYDVKM come from the germline V gene. The CDR3 sequence is 14 residues long. V was clipped by 6 bases and J by 0 bases, with 12 bases between them. CDR3 DNA: TGTGCCAGCAGCCTAGCTCCCAGCTCCTACGAGCAGTACTTC. The encoded protein is CASSLAPSSYEQYF.

This clone is a singleton in its sample. The rearrangement joins TRBV6-6 to TRBJ1-5, with D maybe TRBD1 (6 bases). Germline V CDR1 and CDR2: MNHNY, SVGAGI (reference sequence). V shed 5 bases and J shed 5 bases, with 19 bases lying between them. The CDR3 is 16 residues long. CDR3 amino acids: CASSGGALQRHQPQHF. In nucleotides, the CDR3 is TGTGCCAGCAGTGGGGGGGCTCTACAGAGACATCAGCCCCAGCATTTT.

The chain employs TRBV7-8 and TRBJ2-5; D ambiguous. The ends were cut back, 5 bases at V and 2 bases at J, with 9 bases in the middle. This CDR3 has 13 amino acids. Germline CDR1 reads SGHVS; CDR2 reads FQNEAQ. CDR3 residues: CASSIDTQETQYF. The DNA of the CDR3 is TGTGCCAGCAGCATAGACACTCAAGAGACCCAGTACTTC. Using reference TRBV7-8 and TRBJ2-5 for the parts outside the CDR3, the full variable domain is GAGVSQSPRYKVAKRGQDVALRCDPISGHVSLFWYQQALGQGPEFLTYFQNEAQLDKSGLPSDRFFAERPEGSVSTLKIQRTQQEDSAVYLCASSIDTQETQYFGPGTRLLVL.

The chain is built from TRBV10-3 and TRBJ2-2; TRBD2 is a possible D gene (6 bases). The germline CDR1 and CDR2 sequences are ENHRY and SYGVKD. V was pared by 0 bases and J by 4 bases, with 9 bases between. CDR3 length: 15 residues. CDR3 in DNA: TGTGCCATCAGTGAGTCCCGGGAGATCACCGGGGAGCTGTTTTTT. This sequence encodes CAISESREITGELFF.

This clone was recorded a few times. This chain links TRBV6-6 with TRBJ1-5; D may be TRBD1 (5 bases). V dropped 5 bases and J dropped 3 bases, with 5 bases sitting between them. There are 12 residues in the CDR3. Germline V lookup: CDR1 MNHNY, CDR2 SVGAGI (reference sequence). The CDR3 is CASSGANQPQHF. The CDR3 DNA sequence: TGTGCCAGCAGTGGGGCCAATCAGCCCCAGCATTTT.

The rearrangement joins TRBV5-4 to TRBJ1-5; the D gene is possibly TRBD1 (5 bases). V lost 4 bases and J lost 2, with 13 bases in between. Germline V gives CDR1 SGHNT, CDR2 YYREEE (reference sequence). This CDR3 has 15 residues. The DNA of the CDR3 is TGTGCCAGCAGCCCGGGACCTGGGGGCAATCAGCCCCAGCATTTT. Encoded protein: CASSPGPGGNQPQHF.

The chain uses TRBV30 and TRBJ1-2; D is undetermined. The CDR3 sequence is 13 residues long. V was shortened by 0 bases and J by 5 bases, with 10 bases between the two germline ends. Per germline, CDR1 GTSNPN and CDR2 SVGIG (reference sequence). CDR3 region: CAWSVQQVYGYTF. The CDR3 bases are TGTGCCTGGAGTGTACAGCAGGTATATGGCTACACCTTC. The full variable domain, with the rest looked up from reference TRBV30 and TRBJ1-2, is SQTIHQWPATLVQPVGSPLSLECTVEGTSNPNLYWYRQAAGRGLQLLFYSVGIGQISSEVPQNLSASRPQDRQFILSSKKLLLSDSGFYLCAWSVQQVYGYTFGSGTRLTVV.

This clone was counted once. CDR3 bases: TGTGCCAGCAGTTCTCTACCGGGACAGAGTTTTGGCTACACCTTC. Its protein is CASSSLPGQSFGYTF. The chain links TRBV27 to TRBJ1-2, with TRBD1 identical over 7 bases. The germline CDR1 and CDR2 sequences are MNHEY and SMNVEV (reference sequence). The CDR3 loop spans 15 amino acids. The ends lost 4 bases at V and 7 bases at J; junction bases unmatched: 12.

V and J are TRBV5-1 and TRBJ1-2; TRBD1 matches at 10 bases. Unmatched junction bases numbered 13, after V lost 0 bases and J lost 8 bases. Per the germline V gene, CDR1 is SGHRS and CDR2 is YFSETQ. The CDR3 runs 17 residues. CDR3 coding DNA: TGCGCCAGCAGCTTGGGATCCGGGACAGGGGCCCTTTACGGCTACACCTTC. It encodes CASSLGSGTGALYGYTF.

For this clone: The identical CDR3 is also encoded by other nucleotide sequences in the sample. The CDR3 sequence is CASSPQGEKLFF. DNA for the CDR3: TGTGCCAGCAGCCCGCAGGGGGAAAAACTGTTTTTT. This chain links TRBV7-9 with TRBJ1-4; possible D gene TRBD1, 6 bases. This CDR3 spans 12 amino acids. Per germline, CDR1 SEHNR and CDR2 FQNEAQ (reference sequence). V was shortened by 5 bases and J by 8 bases, with 9 bases between the two germline ends.

The V and J genes are TRBV4-3 and TRBJ2-1; TRBD2 aligns across 15 bases. The CDR3 is 16 amino acids. J lost 7 bases, V lost 2 bases, and 3 bases had no gene match. Germline V CDR1 and CDR2: LGHNA, YSLEER. The CDR3 coding sequence is TGCGCCAGCAGCCAACCGGGGACTAGCGGGAGGAATGAGCAGTTCTTC. It is translated as CASSQPGTSGRNEQFF.

The rearrangement links TRBV5-1 to TRBJ2-6; D perhaps matches TRBD1 (5 bases). V lost 0 bases and J 3 bases, leaving 16 bases between the germline ends. Germline V gives CDR1 SGHRS, CDR2 YFSETQ. This CDR3 has 18 amino acids. The CDR3 DNA follows: TGCGCCAGCAGCTTGGTAGGACAAGCCCCTGGTGGGGCCAACGTCCTGACTTTC. Its protein is CASSLVGQAPGGANVLTF.

V and J are TRBV4-1 and TRBJ2-5, with 8 positions matching TRBD1. With V trimmed by 0 bases and J by 0 bases, 6 bases remained unmatched. CDR1 is MGHRA and CDR2 is YSYEKL in the germline V gene. CDR3 size: 17 residues. CDR3 DNA sequence: TGCGCCAGCAGCCAAGATTGGCAGGGGGCTTACCAAGAGACCCAGTACTTC. Its translation: CASSQDWQGAYQETQYF.

V and J are TRBV28 and TRBJ2-7; weak D call: TRBD2 (5 bases). The germline V gene has CDR1 MDHEN and CDR2 SYDVKM. The CDR3 sequence is 13 residues long. With 6 bases removed from V and 1 base from J, the gap between germline ends came to 10 bases. This CDR3 reads CASRGSGSYEQYF. CDR3 nucleotide sequence: TGTGCCAGCAGAGGCAGCGGATCCTACGAGCAGTACTTC.